The clone carrying this T cell receptor beta chain qualifies as large (0.1 to 1%). Germline trimming cut 1 base from V and 5 bases from J; bases unmatched to any gene: 7. Germline assignment: CDR1 LGHNA and CDR2 YSLEER. The CDR3 is made up of 16 amino acids. The data derive from a study of T cells after yellow fever vaccination. TCRdb re-called the 5' RACE reads with MiXCR, one entry per CDR3 protein. In the table there are under 1,500 distinct CDR3 sequences, roughly 9.7% of which are singletons. The sample was CD8+ T cells binding an NS4B(214-222) dextramer, sorted from PBMCs, taken 20 to 25 days after the first yellow fever vaccination. The rearrangement links TRBV4-3 to TRBJ2-7; TRBD1 matches at 11 bases. The clonotype originates from a man between 18 and 29 years old who received the YFV17D yellow fever vaccine. CDR3 bases: TGCGCCAGCAGCCAAGGGTCGGACAGGGGGCAGGACGAGCAGTACTTC. Translated, it gives CASSQGSDRGQDEQYF.